These 10 T cell receptor beta chains originate from one sample sequenced in a study of shared clonotypes between healthy human individuals. Method: immunoSEQ multiplex PCR; TCRdb's copy keeps in-frame clones and lacks some. The repertoire holds a few million clones, approximately 94% seen once, with 0.11% to 0.15% in the top ten. Material: naive CD4+ T cells sorted from blood. Subset: CD45RA+ positively selected. The source of these receptors is a man between 18 and 29 years old in good health.

The CDR3 region has the DNA TGTGCCAGCACCGGCCGCAAGGAAATACCAAGTCATGGCTACACCTTC. Its protein product is CASTGRKEIPSHGYTF. The rearrangement uses TRBV6-6 and TRBJ1-2; D is unclear. Deletions cut 7 bases from V and 6 bases from J, with 24 bases between. Germline CDR1 and CDR2: MNHNY and SVGAGI (reference sequence). This CDR3 contains 16 residues.

The chain employs TRBV9 and TRBJ2-1; 11 positions match TRBD2. Germline V gene sequence: CDR1 SGDLS, CDR2 YYNGEE. V shed 0 bases and J 4 bases; nucleotides not matched to a gene: 3. This CDR3 spans 16 amino acids. CDR3 in amino acids: CASSVVGTSGYNEQFF. The DNA of the CDR3 is TGTGCCAGCAGCGTAGTTGGGACTAGCGGTTACAATGAGCAGTTCTTC.

The chain is built from TRBV6-1 and TRBJ2-5, with D perhaps TRBD1 or TRBD2 (5 bases each). The CDR3 spans 14 residues. The V and J ends lost 2 bases and 3 bases respectively, with 10 bases between them. Germline loops: CDR1 MNHNS, CDR2 SASEGT. This chain's CDR3 is CASSERGREETQYF. For the CDR3, the DNA is TGTGCCAGCAGTGAACGGGGCAGGGAAGAGACCCAGTACTTC.

The V gene is TRBV5-1, the J gene TRBJ2-2; D gene uncertain. The CDR3 is 16 residues long. Trimming took 0 bases from V and 0 from J, leaving 9 bases between them. Germline CDR1 is SGHRS and CDR2 is YFSETQ. The CDR3 spells CASSLGWSANTGELFF. CDR3 nucleotides: TGCGCCAGCAGCTTGGGTTGGAGCGCGAACACCGGGGAGCTGTTTTTT.

As to this clone: The sample holds other DNA sequences that translate to the same CDR3. V is TRBV6-5 and J is TRBJ2-7; maybe TRBD1 (7 bases). V was pared by 6 bases and J by 7 bases, with 16 bases between. The CDR3 totals 13 residues. CDR1 and CDR2 from the germline V gene are MNHEY and SVGAGI. The CDR3 protein is CASSRDRAGEQYF. CDR3 bases: TGTGCCAGCAGCCGCGACAGGGCGGGGGAGCAGTACTTC.

Comments on this clone: The sample contains more than one DNA sequence encoding this CDR3. V is TRBV6-1 and J is TRBJ1-1, with 7 positions matching TRBD1. The CDR3 contains 14 residues. V gave up 2 bases and J gave up 4 bases; unmatched junction bases: 4. CDR1 and CDR2 from the germline V gene are MNHNS and SASEGT. The CDR3 here is CASSEQGVSTEAFF. The CDR3 nucleotides read TGTGCCAGCAGTGAACAGGGGGTGAGCACTGAAGCTTTCTTT.

The chain combines TRBV30 with TRBJ2-3; D is unresolved. This CDR3 contains 14 residues. V was pared by 4 bases and J by 4 bases, with 15 bases between. Germline V lookup: CDR1 GTSNPN, CDR2 SVGIG (reference sequence). The CDR3: CAWNGRIGSDTQYF. CDR3 coding DNA: TGTGCCTGGAATGGCAGGATCGGTTCAGATACGCAGTATTTT.

This clone was seen just once. V usage is TRBV29-1 and J usage is TRBJ2-7; 11 bases are shared with TRBD2. Germline V CDR1 and CDR2: SQVTM, ANQGSEA. Trimming at V came to 6 bases and at J to 3 bases, leaving 7 bases not matched to a gene. There are 14 residues in the CDR3. In nucleotides, the CDR3 is TGCAGCGTCAAGTCCGGGACTAGCGGCTACGAGCAGTACTTC. Translation: CSVKSGTSGYEQYF.

The chain joins TRBV7-2 to TRBJ2-2; D remains ambiguous. The V gene lost 2 bases and the J gene lost 7 bases, with 8 bases spanning the gap. The CDR3 length is 13 residues. Germline CDR1 and CDR2: SGHTA and FQGNSA. The CDR3 nucleotides read TGTGCCAGCAGCTTACAGGTTGGCGGGGAGCTGTTTTTT. Translating it yields CASSLQVGGELFF.

The V call is TRBV19, the J call TRBJ2-5; possibly TRBD2 for D (5 bases). The CDR3 totals 16 residues. V was trimmed by 5 bases and J by 4 bases, leaving 20 bases between them. From germline, CDR1 is LNHDA and CDR2 SQIVND (reference sequence). The CDR3 loop reads CASSSQRTPGVETQYF. The CDR3 bases are TGTGCCAGTAGTTCTCAGAGGACCCCCGGGGTAGAGACCCAGTACTTC.